What follows describes a single TCR beta chain. This clone was picked up one time. No cognate antigen has been identified for it. Within one base of it there is no much larger clone, and no base qualities were kept. The sample originates from a study of beta chain features in type 1 diabetes (dated by TCRdb to the late 2010s). At the level of the whole study: Patients and healthy donors did not differ in mean age, gender distribution, total cell number or subset yield. A total of 85 million to 140 million sorted cells were examined across all samples, and the number of cells per subset was strongly correlated with RNA yield. The study compared the TCRB repertoires of sorted circulating CD4+ T cell subsets in recently diagnosed type 1 diabetes patients with those in matched healthy donors. Naive and central memory subsets were obtained from all 30 or so donors, but regulatory and stem cell-like memory subsets were isolated from only 8 patients and about 8 healthy donors.

The research as a whole found: Patients with type 1 diabetes made fewer insertions and deleted more nucleotides at VDJ recombination sites, implying thymic rearrangement abnormalities. Shorter templates might have been favored by PCR, but patient and control samples were amplified and corrected together, so both groups would have been affected equally by any skew. A moderate but significant shortening of TCRB CDR3 length was observed in type 1 diabetes patients in all four CD4+ subsets. Because cDNA was sequenced instead of genomic DNA, activated cells with high expression could be over-represented, although the groups did not differ in activation or CD3 levels. Naive, central memory and regulatory TCRB repertoires appeared to be more similar among patients than among healthy donors. Because the HLA sub-analyses included only small numbers of individuals, any influence of HLA type on TCRB rearrangement was left unresolved.

Each donor gave one peripheral blood draw, averaging about 100 mL, which was collected into heparinised tubes. A BD FACSAria II was used to sort naive, central memory, regulatory and stem cell-like memory CD4+ T cells with a panel that included CD45RO, CCR7, CD25, CD127, CD95 and CD27. Every sorted population had a purity above 95%. PBMCs were isolated immediately by Lymphoprep density gradient centrifugation and stained directly without culture. So that batch effects would be minimized, each experiment stained and sorted samples in pairs, pairing one healthy donor with one patient. The entire amount of isolated RNA was reverse transcribed using the High Capacity cDNA Reverse Transcription Kit, so the sequenced TCRB transcripts were expressed ones. Deep immunoSEQ sequencing was applied to naive, central memory and regulatory T cell samples, giving an average of about 3.6 million total reads per sample. Sorted cells were lysed in RLT buffer and RNA was extracted with DNase-treated RNeasy Micro or Mini kits, depending on cell number. To prevent cross-contamination, each cell subset was processed individually, whereas patient and healthy donor samples were processed jointly. The immunoSEQ multiplex PCR was used to amplify TCRB sequences from cDNA, yielding 87-bp fragments that span the CDR3 region. Sequencing of the amplicons was performed on the Illumina HiSeq platform. As for how the authors treated the data: Synthetic template baselines were used to correct PCR bias computationally, reads within Hamming distance 2 were collapsed together, and singletons that could not be merged were discarded. By aligning reads against IMGT, V, D and J genes, CDR3 length, and insertions or deletions at six rearrangement sites were assigned. Within each subset, clonotype counts were normalized to sorted cell number, after which true diversity and Gini coefficients were computed with the tcR R package. The overlap coefficient, calculated on TCRB nucleotide sequences, was used to measure repertoire sharing. Out-of-frame TCRB sequences from naive cells were analyzed as a proxy for the pre-selection repertoire. Held by TCRdb, this immuneACCESS table contains in-frame sequences only and omits some clones. Under half of the omission traces to an unresolved V gene where checked; the cause of the rest is unknown. V and J calls and clone size come straight from that table; D and trimming were deduced from the DNA. This sample has 300,000 to 350,000 clones in its table, and approximately 13% of those were observed once. Of the sample, roughly 0.015% falls within the top ten clones.

Looking up the germline V gene yields CDR1 SGHTA and CDR2 FQGTGA. V is cut by 5 bases and J by 9 bases, and the space between the germline ends is 23 bases. The CDR3 contains 16 residues, cysteine and phenylalanine counted. Only CDR3 DNA is held: 48 bases, read in frame from base 1. The chain links TRBV7-3 with TRBJ2-1, with a tentative D gene TRBD2 over 6 matching bases. Sequenced sample: naive CD4+ T cells from blood. The intended sense of this specimen's cell subset or site label: true naive CD4+ T cells. This TCR was sampled from a woman younger than 35 with type 1 diabetes. The DNA sequence is as follows: TGTGCCAGCAGCCCCCGAGGAGGGCCGCCAGACTTTGAGCAGTTCTTC. Translated, this is CASSPRGGPPDFEQFF.